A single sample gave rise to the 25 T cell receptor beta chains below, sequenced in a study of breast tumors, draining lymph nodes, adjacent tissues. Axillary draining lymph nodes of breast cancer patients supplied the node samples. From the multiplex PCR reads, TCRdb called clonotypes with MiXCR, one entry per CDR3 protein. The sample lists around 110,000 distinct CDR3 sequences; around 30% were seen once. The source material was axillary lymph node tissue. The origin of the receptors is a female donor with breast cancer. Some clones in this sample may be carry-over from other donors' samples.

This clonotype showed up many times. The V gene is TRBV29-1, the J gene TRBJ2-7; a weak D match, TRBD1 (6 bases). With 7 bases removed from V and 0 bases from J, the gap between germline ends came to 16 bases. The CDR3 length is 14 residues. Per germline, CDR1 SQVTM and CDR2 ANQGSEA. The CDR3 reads CSAVTGAISYEQYF. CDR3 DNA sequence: TGCAGCGCGGTGACAGGCGCTATCTCCTACGAGCAGTACTTC.

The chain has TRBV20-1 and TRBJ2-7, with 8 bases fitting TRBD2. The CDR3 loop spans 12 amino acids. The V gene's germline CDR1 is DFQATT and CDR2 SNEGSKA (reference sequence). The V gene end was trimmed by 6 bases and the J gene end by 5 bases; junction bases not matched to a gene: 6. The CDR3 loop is CSAVREGDEQYF. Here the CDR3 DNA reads TGCAGTGCCGTACGGGAGGGGGACGAGCAGTACTTC.

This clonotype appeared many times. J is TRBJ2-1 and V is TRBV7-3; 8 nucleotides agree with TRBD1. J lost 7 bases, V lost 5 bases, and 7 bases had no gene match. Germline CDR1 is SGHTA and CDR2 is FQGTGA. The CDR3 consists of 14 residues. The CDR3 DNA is TGTGCCAGCAGCCCCAGGGGGCTTACGAATGAGCAGTTCTTC. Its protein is CASSPRGLTNEQFF.

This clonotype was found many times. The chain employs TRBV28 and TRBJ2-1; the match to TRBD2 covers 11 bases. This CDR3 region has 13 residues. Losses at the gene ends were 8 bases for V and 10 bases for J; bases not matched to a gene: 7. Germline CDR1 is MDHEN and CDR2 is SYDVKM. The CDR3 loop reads CASGTSGRREQFF. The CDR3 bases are TGTGCCAGCGGTACTAGCGGGAGACGCGAGCAGTTCTTC. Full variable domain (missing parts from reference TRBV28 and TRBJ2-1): DVKVTQSSRYLVKRTGEKVFLECVQDMDHENMFWYRQDPGLGLRLIYFSYDVKMKEKGDIPEGYSVSREKKERFSLILESASTNQTSMYLCASGTSGRREQFFGPGTRLTVL.

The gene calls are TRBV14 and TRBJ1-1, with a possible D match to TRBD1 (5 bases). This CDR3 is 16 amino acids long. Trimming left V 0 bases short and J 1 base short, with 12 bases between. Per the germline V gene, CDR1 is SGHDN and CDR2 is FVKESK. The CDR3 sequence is CASSQDQGQGNTEAFF. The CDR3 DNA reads TGTGCCAGCAGCCAAGATCAGGGCCAGGGGAACACTGAAGCTTTCTTT.

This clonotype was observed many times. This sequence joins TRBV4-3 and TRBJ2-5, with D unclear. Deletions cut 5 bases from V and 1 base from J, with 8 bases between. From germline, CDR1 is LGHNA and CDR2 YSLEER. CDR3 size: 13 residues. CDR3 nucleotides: TGCGCCAGCAGCGATCTGCGCCAAGAGACCCAGTACTTC. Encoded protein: CASSDLRQETQYF.

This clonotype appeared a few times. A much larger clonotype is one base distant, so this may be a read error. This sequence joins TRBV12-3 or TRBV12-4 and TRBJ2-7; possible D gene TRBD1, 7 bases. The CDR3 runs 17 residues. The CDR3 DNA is TGTGCCAGCAGTTTTACAGGGGTTATGCGGGATCCCTACGTGCAGTACTTC. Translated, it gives CASSFTGVMRDPYVQYF.

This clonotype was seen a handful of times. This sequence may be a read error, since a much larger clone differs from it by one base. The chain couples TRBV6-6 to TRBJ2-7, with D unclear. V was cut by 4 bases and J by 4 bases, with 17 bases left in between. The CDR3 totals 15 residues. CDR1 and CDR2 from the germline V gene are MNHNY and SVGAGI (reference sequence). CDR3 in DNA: TGTGCCAGCAGTTCCTCTCTGTGGAGTGGATACGAGCAGTACTTC. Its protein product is CASSSSLWSGYEQYF.

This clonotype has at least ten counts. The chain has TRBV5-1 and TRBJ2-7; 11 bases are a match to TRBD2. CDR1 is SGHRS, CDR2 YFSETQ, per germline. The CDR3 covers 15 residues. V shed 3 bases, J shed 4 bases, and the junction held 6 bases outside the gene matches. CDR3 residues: CASSWLTSGIYEQYF. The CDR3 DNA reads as TGCGCCAGCAGCTGGTTGACTAGCGGGATTTACGAGCAGTACTTC.

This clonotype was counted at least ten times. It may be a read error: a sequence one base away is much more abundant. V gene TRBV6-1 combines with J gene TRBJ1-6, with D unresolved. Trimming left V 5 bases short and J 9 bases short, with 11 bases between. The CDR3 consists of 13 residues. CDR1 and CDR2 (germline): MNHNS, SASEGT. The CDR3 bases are TGTGCCAGCAGTCAGGTGCGGGGTTCACCCCTCCACTTT. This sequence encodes CASSQVRGSPLHF.

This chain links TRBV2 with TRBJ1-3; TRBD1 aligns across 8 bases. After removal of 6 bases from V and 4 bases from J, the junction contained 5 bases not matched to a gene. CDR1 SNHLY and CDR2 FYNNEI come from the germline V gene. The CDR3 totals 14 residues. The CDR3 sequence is CASSGQGQGNTIYF. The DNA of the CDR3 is TGTGCCAGCAGCGGACAGGGTCAAGGAAACACCATATATTTT.

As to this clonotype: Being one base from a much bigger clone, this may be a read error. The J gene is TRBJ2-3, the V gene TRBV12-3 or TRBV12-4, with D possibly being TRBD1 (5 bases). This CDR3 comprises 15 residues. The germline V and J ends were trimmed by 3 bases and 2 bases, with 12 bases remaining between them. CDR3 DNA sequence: TGTGCCAGCAGTTTCCACAGGCCTTCCACAGATACGCAGTATTTT. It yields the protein CASSFHRPSTDTQYF.

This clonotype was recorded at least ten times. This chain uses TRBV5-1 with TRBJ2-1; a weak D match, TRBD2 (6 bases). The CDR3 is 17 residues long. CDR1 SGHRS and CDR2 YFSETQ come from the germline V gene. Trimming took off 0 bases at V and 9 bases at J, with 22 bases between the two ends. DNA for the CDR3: TGCGCCAGCAGCTTGGAGTCTAGCGTTATGTTAGTTGGTGAGCAGTTCTTC. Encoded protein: CASSLESSVMLVGEQFF.

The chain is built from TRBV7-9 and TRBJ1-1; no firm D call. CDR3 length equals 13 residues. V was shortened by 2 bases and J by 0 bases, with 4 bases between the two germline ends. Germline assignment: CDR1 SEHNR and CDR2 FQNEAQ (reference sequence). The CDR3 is CASSLTLNTEAFF. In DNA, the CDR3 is TGTGCCAGCAGCTTAACATTGAACACTGAAGCTTTCTTT.

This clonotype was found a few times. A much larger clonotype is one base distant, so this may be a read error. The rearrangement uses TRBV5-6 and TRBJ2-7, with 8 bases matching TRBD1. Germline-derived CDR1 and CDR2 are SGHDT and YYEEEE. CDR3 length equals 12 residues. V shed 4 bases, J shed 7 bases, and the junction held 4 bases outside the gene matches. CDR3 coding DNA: TGTGCCAGCAGCCGGACAGGGCCGGAGCAGTACTTC. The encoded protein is CASSRTGPEQYF.

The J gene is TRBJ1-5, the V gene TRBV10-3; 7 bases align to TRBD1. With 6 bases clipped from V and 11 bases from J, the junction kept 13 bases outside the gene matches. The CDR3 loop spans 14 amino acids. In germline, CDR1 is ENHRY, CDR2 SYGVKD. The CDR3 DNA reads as TGTGCCATCAGGGGGACAGTTGAACAAGAGACCCAGCATTTT. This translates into CAIRGTVEQETQHF.

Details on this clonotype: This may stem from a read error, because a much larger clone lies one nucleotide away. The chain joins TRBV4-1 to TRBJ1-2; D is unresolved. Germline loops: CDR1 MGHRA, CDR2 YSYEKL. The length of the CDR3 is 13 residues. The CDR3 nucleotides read TGCGCCGGCAGCCGCCTGGGGAGCTATGGCTACACCTTC. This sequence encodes CAGSRLGSYGYTF.

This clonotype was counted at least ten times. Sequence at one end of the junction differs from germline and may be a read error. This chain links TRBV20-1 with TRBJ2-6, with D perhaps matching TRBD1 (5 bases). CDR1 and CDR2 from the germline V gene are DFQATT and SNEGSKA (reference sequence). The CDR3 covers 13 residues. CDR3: CSARESGANALTF. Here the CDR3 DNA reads TGCAGTGCTAGAGAGAGTGGGGCCAACGCCCTGACTTTC.

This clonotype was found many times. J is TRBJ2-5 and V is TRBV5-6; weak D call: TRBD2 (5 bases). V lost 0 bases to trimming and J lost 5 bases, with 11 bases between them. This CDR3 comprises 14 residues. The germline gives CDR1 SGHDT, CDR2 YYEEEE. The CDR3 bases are TGTGCCAGCAGCTTGGAGGGAGCGTGGGAGACCCAGTACTTC. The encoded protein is CASSLEGAWETQYF.

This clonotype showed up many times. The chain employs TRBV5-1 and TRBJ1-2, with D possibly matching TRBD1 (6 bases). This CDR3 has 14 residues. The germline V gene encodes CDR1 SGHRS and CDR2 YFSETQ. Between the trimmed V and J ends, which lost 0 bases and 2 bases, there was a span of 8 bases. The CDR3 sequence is CASSLVDSNYGYTF. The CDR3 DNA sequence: TGCGCCAGCAGCTTGGTGGACAGCAACTATGGCTACACCTTC.

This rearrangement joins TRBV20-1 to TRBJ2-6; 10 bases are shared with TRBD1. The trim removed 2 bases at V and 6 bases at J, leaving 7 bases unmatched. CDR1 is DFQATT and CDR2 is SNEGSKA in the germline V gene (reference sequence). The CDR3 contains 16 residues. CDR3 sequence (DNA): TGCAGTGCTAGACGACTGGGACAGGGGACGGCCAACGTCCTGACTTTC. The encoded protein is CSARRLGQGTANVLTF.

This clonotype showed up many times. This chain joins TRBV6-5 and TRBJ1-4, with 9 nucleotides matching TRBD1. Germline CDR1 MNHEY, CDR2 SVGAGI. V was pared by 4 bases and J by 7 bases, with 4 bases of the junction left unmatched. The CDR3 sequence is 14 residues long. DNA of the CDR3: TGTGCCAGCAGTTTGACAGGGGGGGGTGAAAAACTGTTTTTT. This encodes CASSLTGGGEKLFF.

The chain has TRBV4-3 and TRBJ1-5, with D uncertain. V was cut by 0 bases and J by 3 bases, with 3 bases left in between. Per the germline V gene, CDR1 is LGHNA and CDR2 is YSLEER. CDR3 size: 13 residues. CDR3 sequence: CASSQDPNQPQHF. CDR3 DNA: TGCGCCAGCAGCCAAGATCCCAATCAGCCCCAGCATTTT.

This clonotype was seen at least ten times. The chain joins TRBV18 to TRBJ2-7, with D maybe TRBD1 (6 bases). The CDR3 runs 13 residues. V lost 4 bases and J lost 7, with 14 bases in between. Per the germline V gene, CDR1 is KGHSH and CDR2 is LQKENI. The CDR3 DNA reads TGTGCCAGCTCACTGCAGGGGTCGGGGGAGCAGTACTTC. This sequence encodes CASSLQGSGEQYF.

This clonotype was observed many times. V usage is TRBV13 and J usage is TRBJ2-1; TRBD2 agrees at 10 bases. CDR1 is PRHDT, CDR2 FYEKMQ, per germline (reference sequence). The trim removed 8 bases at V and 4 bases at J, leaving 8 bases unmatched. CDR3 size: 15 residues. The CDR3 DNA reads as TGTGCCAGCGGACTTAGCGGGAGGCTATACAATGAGCAGTTCTTC. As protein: CASGLSGRLYNEQFF.